One and the same sample provided the 15 T cell receptor beta chains below, sequenced in a study of cytomegalovirus exposure and HLA in healthy donors. PCR involved 60 Vbeta and 13 Jbeta primers. The method was immunoSEQ multiplex PCR; TCRdb's version includes in-frame clones alone and lacks a portion of them. This sample carries 120,000 to 150,000 clones, about 80% of them seen once, and the ten largest clones take about 3.9%. Sequencing was performed on PBMCs. The receptor source for this set is a man aged 35 to 55 in good health and CMV-seropositive.

V usage is TRBV11-2 and J usage is TRBJ1-1, with D possibly TRBD1 on 6 matching bases. From germline, CDR1 is SGHAT and CDR2 FQNNGV. Between the trimmed V and J ends, which lost 4 bases and 1 base, there was a span of 13 bases. The CDR3 totals 15 residues. CDR3 sequence (DNA): TGTGCCAGCAGCTCAGGACAGAGCTGGAACACTGAAGCTTTCTTT. Its translation is CASSSGQSWNTEAFF.

This clone was seen a single time. This chain joins TRBV20-1 and TRBJ1-1; tentatively, D is TRBD1 (5 bases). The V gene lost 5 bases and the J gene lost 5 bases, with 9 bases spanning the gap. The CDR3 length is 11 residues. Germline CDR1 and CDR2: DFQATT and SNEGSKA (reference sequence). The CDR3, as DNA: TGCAGTGCTGGGCGGGGGACTGAAGCTTTCTTT. Translating gives CSAGRGTEAFF.

V usage is TRBV5-5 and J usage is TRBJ2-1; the D is unclear. From germline, CDR1 is SGHKS and CDR2 YYEKEE (reference sequence). The length of the CDR3 is 11 residues. Trimming removed 4 bases from V and 7 bases from J, with 6 bases in between. The CDR3 nucleotides are TGTGCCAGCAGCCCTTATAATGAGCAGTTCTTC. Protein sequence: CASSPYNEQFF.

V and J are TRBV9 and TRBJ2-2; tentatively, D is TRBD2 (5 bases). The CDR3 totals 17 residues. Trimming pared 4 bases from V and 0 bases from J, leaving 16 bases between. CDR1 SGDLS and CDR2 YYNGEE come from the germline V gene. CDR3 bases: TGTGCCAGCAGCCCCGTAACCAGCGGAGCGAACACCGGGGAGCTGTTTTTT. This translates into CASSPVTSGANTGELFF.

The gene calls are TRBV7-9 and TRBJ2-5; TRBD1 is a possible D gene (5 bases). Germline V gene sequence: CDR1 SEHNR, CDR2 FQNEAQ (reference sequence). V was pared by 3 bases and J by 1 base, with 15 bases between. This CDR3 comprises 16 residues. The CDR3 DNA reads TGTGCCAGCAGCTTTGGGGCGGCAAGGGGCCAAGAGACCCAGTACTTC. Amino acid sequence: CASSFGAARGQETQYF.

V gene TRBV6-6 combines with J gene TRBJ2-1, with 10 bases that match TRBD2. This CDR3 has 14 amino acids. Unmatched junction bases numbered 2, after V lost 2 bases and J lost 7 bases. CDR1 is MNHNY, CDR2 SVGAGI, per germline (reference sequence). CDR3 DNA sequence: TGTGCCAGCAGTTACAGCGGGAGGGGGAATGAGCAGTTCTTC. Residues: CASSYSGRGNEQFF.

This sequence joins TRBV28 and TRBJ2-5; TRBD2 aligns across 14 bases. The trim removed 4 bases at V and 2 bases at J, leaving 3 bases unmatched. The germline CDR1 and CDR2 sequences are MDHEN and SYDVKM. CDR3 size: 16 residues. DNA of the CDR3: TGTGCCAGCAGTTCTAGACTAGCGGGGGGGCAAGAGACCCAGTACTTC. Residues: CASSSRLAGGQETQYF.

This chain joins TRBV2 and TRBJ1-1, with a weak D call TRBD1 (6 bases). Germline V gene lookup returns CDR1 SNHLY and CDR2 FYNNEI. V shed 6 bases and J shed 12 bases, with 23 bases lying between them. This CDR3 has 14 residues. The CDR3 loop is CASSRPYTGPEPFF. CDR3 DNA sequence: TGTGCCAGCAGCCGCCCTTATACAGGGCCCGAGCCTTTCTTT.

The chain combines TRBV6-1 with TRBJ2-7, with D possibly matching TRBD2 (5 bases). The CDR3 loop spans 15 amino acids. CDR1 is MNHNS, CDR2 SASEGT, per germline. V lost 4 bases to trimming and J lost 6 bases, with 19 bases between them. CDR3 region: CASSAWTSRGSEQYF. In nucleotides, the CDR3 is TGTGCCAGCAGTGCCTGGACTTCCCGCGGGTCCGAGCAGTACTTC.

The chain joins TRBV15 to TRBJ2-1, with TRBD2 matching over 7 bases. Germline trimming cut 2 bases from V and 4 bases from J; bases unmatched to any gene: 11. In germline, CDR1 is LNHNV, CDR2 YYDKDF (reference sequence). The CDR3 runs 17 residues. CDR3 residues: CATSRFPRASGYNEQFF. CDR3 DNA: TGTGCCACCAGCAGATTTCCCAGGGCTAGCGGATACAATGAGCAGTTCTTC.

The chain employs TRBV2 and TRBJ1-2, with 9 bases matching TRBD1. CDR1 and CDR2 (germline): SNHLY, FYNNEI. The CDR3 consists of 19 residues. V lost 0 bases, J lost 3 bases, and 14 bases stayed unmatched. CDR3 sequence (DNA): TGTGCCAGCAGTGAAGCGGACGGGACAGGGATCCTTTCCGACTATGGCTACACCTTC. Translated, it gives CASSEADGTGILSDYGYTF.

The rearrangement links TRBV5-1 to TRBJ1-1, with TRBD1 identical over 9 bases. Germline V CDR1 and CDR2: SGHRS, YFSETQ. With V trimmed by 4 bases and J by 4 bases, 8 bases remained unmatched. CDR3 size: 15 residues. In DNA, the CDR3 is TGCGCCAGCAGCGGGGCACAGGGGGCAGGCACTGAAGCTTTCTTT. Its translation: CASSGAQGAGTEAFF.

This sequence joins TRBV9 and TRBJ2-2; weak D call: TRBD2 (5 bases). The CDR3 totals 16 residues. Germline V gives CDR1 SGDLS, CDR2 YYNGEE. Trimming took off 1 base at V and 0 bases at J, with 10 bases between the two ends. CDR3 region: CASSVPGRSNTGELFF. For the CDR3, the DNA is TGTGCCAGCAGCGTACCGGGAAGGTCGAACACCGGGGAGCTGTTTTTT.

The chain employs TRBV6-5 and TRBJ2-7; 9 bases line up with TRBD2. This CDR3 contains 16 residues. The V gene's germline CDR1 is MNHEY and CDR2 SVGAGI. The V gene end was trimmed by 1 base and the J gene end by 7 bases; junction bases not matched to a gene: 11. The CDR3 region has the DNA TGTGCCAGCAGTTACTTAAGGGCGGGGGGGGCTACGGAGCAGTACTTC. Its protein is CASSYLRAGGATEQYF.

This chain uses TRBV27 with TRBJ2-7, with 8 bases matching TRBD1. Trimming at V came to 5 bases and at J to 0 bases, leaving 9 bases not matched to a gene. The V gene's germline CDR1 is MNHEY and CDR2 SMNVEV (reference sequence). The CDR3 length is 16 residues. This CDR3 is CASSPRTGRSSYEQYF. CDR3 coding DNA: TGTGCCAGCAGTCCCCGGACAGGGCGAAGCTCCTACGAGCAGTACTTC.